The sequence of this TCR beta chain was determined in a study of blood T cells in healthy people across ages. J was trimmed by 6 bases and V by 5 bases; bases with no gene match: 8. Per germline, CDR1 SGHVS and CDR2 FNYEAQ. This CDR3 spans 15 amino acids. A second 7 to 11 cycle PCR used barcoded and J-beta primers. TCRdb reprocessed the 5' RACE reads via MiXCR and lists one record per CDR3 protein. The profile shows 450,000 to 700,000 distinct CDR3 sequences, 27% of them singletons. The receptor's source is a woman between 70 and 85 years old in good health. Sample: blood. V and J are TRBV7-6 and TRBJ1-4; 8 nucleotides agree with TRBD1. The chain's CDR3 is CASSLRTGRDEKLFF. The CDR3 bases are TGTGCCAGCAGCCTAAGGACAGGGAGGGATGAAAAACTGTTTTTT.